This entry is about one TCR beta chain. The sample originates from a study of T-cell memory formation after mild COVID-19. Each CDR3 protein is one row after TCRdb ran MiXCR on the 5' RACE reads. Of approximately 350,000 distinct CDR3 sequences in the sample, over 10% were seen once. The CDR3 runs 15 residues. V gave up 5 bases and J gave up 0 bases, with 13 bases separating them. The sequenced sample consisted of PBMCs or a T cell subset sorted from them (not recorded which). The source is a man between 18 and 35 years old who had mild COVID-19 (a few samples of this study predate the infection). Cell type and time point are not known. The chain is built from TRBV12-3 or TRBV12-4 and TRBJ1-1; weak D call: TRBD1 (6 bases). In DNA, the CDR3 is TGTGCCAGCAGTACCCCAGGGGTTATGAACACTGAAGCTTTCTTT. It is translated as CASSTPGVMNTEAFF.